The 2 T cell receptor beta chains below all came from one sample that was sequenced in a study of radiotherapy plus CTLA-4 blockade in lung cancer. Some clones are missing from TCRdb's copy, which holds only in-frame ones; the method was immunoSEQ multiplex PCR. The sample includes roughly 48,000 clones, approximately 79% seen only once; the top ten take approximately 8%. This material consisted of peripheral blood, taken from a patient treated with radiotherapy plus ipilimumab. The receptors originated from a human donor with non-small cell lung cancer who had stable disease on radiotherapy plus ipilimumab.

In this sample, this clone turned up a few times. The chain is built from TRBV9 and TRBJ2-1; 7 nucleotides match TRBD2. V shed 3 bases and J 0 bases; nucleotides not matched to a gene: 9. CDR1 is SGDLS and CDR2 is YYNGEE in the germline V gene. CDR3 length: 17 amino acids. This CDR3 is CASSGRFSGPSYNEQFF. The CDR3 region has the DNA TGTGCCAGCAGCGGGCGATTTAGCGGGCCCTCCTACAATGAGCAGTTCTTC.

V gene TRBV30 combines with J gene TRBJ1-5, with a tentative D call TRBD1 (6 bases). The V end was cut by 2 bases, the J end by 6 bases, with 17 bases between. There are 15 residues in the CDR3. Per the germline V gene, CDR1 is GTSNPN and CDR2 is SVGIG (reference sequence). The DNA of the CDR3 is TGTGCCTGGAGTCGGGGGCGGGGCGTCGGTCAGCCCCAGCATTTT. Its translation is CAWSRGRGVGQPQHF. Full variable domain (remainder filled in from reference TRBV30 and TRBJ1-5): SQTIHQWPATLVQPVGSPLSLECTVEGTSNPNLYWYRQAAGRGLQLLFYSVGIGQISSEVPQNLSASRPQDRQFILSSKKLLLSDSGFYLCAWSRGRGVGQPQHFGDGTRLSIL.